The 32 T cell receptor beta chains below all came from one sample that was sequenced in a study of blood T cell repertoires in COVID-19. Clones were read by immunoSEQ multiplex PCR, and TCRdb kept only the in-frame ones, dropping some. Among a few hundred thousand clones listed, approximately 86% were seen once. Sequencing used peripheral blood. These receptors were collected from a young man with active or convalescent COVID-19.

V is TRBV13 and J is TRBJ1-2; 7 nucleotides align to TRBD1. J lost 3 bases, V lost 2 bases, and 3 bases had no gene match. Germline V gives CDR1 PRHDT, CDR2 FYEKMQ (reference sequence). The CDR3 runs to 14 residues. CDR3 DNA: TGTGCCAGCAGCTTAACAGGGGATTACTATGGCTACACCTTC. Translated: CASSLTGDYYGYTF.

In its sample, this clone was seen once. J is TRBJ2-2 and V is TRBV11-2, with D maybe TRBD2 (6 bases). CDR1 is SGHAT, CDR2 FQNNGV, per germline. The CDR3 runs 16 residues. V was trimmed by 5 bases and J by 2 bases, leaving 15 bases between them. The CDR3 reads CASSPQAGANTGELFF. CDR3 nucleotide sequence: TGTGCCAGCAGCCCTCAAGCGGGCGCTAACACCGGGGAGCTGTTTTTT.

The rearrangement uses TRBV11-2 and TRBJ2-3; D call uncertain. Trimming shortened V by 5 bases and J by 3 bases, and 6 bases separated the two germline ends. CDR1 is SGHAT and CDR2 is FQNNGV in the germline V gene. This CDR3 spans 12 amino acids. The CDR3 coding sequence is TGTGCCAGCAGCACAATTACAGATACGCAGTATTTT. This gives the protein CASSTITDTQYF.

J is TRBJ2-2 and V is TRBV30; 8 bases align to TRBD1. V lost 4 bases, J lost 7 bases, and 5 bases stayed unmatched. Looked up from germline, CDR1 is GTSNPN and CDR2 is SVGIG (reference sequence). The CDR3 runs to 13 residues. CDR3 sequence: CAWTRQGNGELFF. CDR3 in DNA: TGTGCCTGGACCCGACAGGGGAACGGGGAGCTGTTTTTT.

The genes are TRBV5-1 and TRBJ2-2; tentatively, D is TRBD2 (6 bases). From germline, CDR1 is SGHRS and CDR2 YFSETQ. The CDR3 loop spans 14 amino acids. The V gene lost 4 bases and the J gene lost 6 bases, with 13 bases spanning the gap. The CDR3 spells CASSERRVSGELFF. CDR3 DNA: TGCGCCAGCAGCGAGAGGAGGGTATCCGGGGAGCTGTTTTTT.

V usage is TRBV27 and J usage is TRBJ2-7; D remains unclear. V gave up 8 bases and J gave up 2 bases, with 10 bases separating them. This CDR3 is built from 12 residues. The germline V gene has CDR1 MNHEY and CDR2 SMNVEV (reference sequence). This CDR3 is CASGASAYEQYF. Here the CDR3 DNA reads TGTGCCAGCGGAGCCAGCGCCTACGAGCAGTACTTC.

V is TRBV5-4 and J is TRBJ2-7, with 7 bases fitting TRBD1. The CDR3 has 14 residues. The trim removed 3 bases at V and 2 bases at J, leaving 5 bases unmatched. Germline V gene sequence: CDR1 SGHNT, CDR2 YYREEE (reference sequence). The CDR3 sequence: CASSSGQLPYEQYF. CDR3 nucleotide sequence: TGTGCCAGCAGCTCGGGACAGTTACCCTACGAGCAGTACTTC.

The V call is TRBV13, the J call TRBJ2-7; possibly TRBD2 for D (6 bases). Germline CDR1 and CDR2: PRHDT and FYEKMQ (reference sequence). Trimming took off 3 bases at V and 0 bases at J, with 9 bases between the two ends. CDR3 length: 14 residues. This CDR3 reads CASSFSSGSYEQYF. The CDR3 DNA reads TGTGCCAGCAGCTTCAGTAGCGGCTCCTACGAGCAGTACTTC.

The chain uses TRBV10-3 and TRBJ2-7; D is possibly TRBD1 (6 bases). V lost 7 bases to trimming and J lost 2 bases, with 15 bases between them. The CDR3 has 14 residues. CDR1 ENHRY and CDR2 SYGVKD come from the germline V gene. The CDR3 coding sequence is TGTGCCATCACCCCCGGGACACAAACCTACGAGCAGTACTTC. Protein product: CAITPGTQTYEQYF.

This clone was found a few times. The genes are TRBV5-6 and TRBJ1-4, with D possibly being TRBD1 (5 bases). The germline CDR1 and CDR2 sequences are SGHDT and YYEEEE. V was clipped by 2 bases and J by 7 bases, with 15 bases between them. The CDR3 contains 15 residues. This chain's CDR3 is CASSLFQGMVEKLFF. The CDR3 DNA reads TGTGCCAGCAGCTTATTCCAGGGAATGGTTGAAAAACTGTTTTTT.

The chain recombines TRBV4-1 with TRBJ1-4, with D unresolved. The CDR3 contains 14 residues. The germline CDR1 and CDR2 sequences are MGHRA and YSYEKL. The germline V and J ends were trimmed by 6 bases and 4 bases, with 12 bases remaining between them. CDR3 residues: CASRPHGINEKLFF. DNA for the CDR3: TGCGCCAGCAGACCTCACGGGATTAATGAAAAACTGTTTTTT.

Comment on this clone: The junction does not match germline at one end; this may be a read error. This chain joins TRBV6-5 and TRBJ1-1; D remains ambiguous. CDR1 MNHEY and CDR2 SVGAGI come from the germline V gene. The CDR3 is 14 residues long. The CDR3 reads CASSDSAMNTEAFF. The CDR3 DNA sequence: TGTGCCAGCAGTGACTCGGCCATGAACACTGAAGCTTTCTTT.

V is TRBV29-1 and J is TRBJ1-1, with D tentatively TRBD1 (5 bases). V lost 5 bases and J lost 10, with 11 bases in between. This CDR3 comprises 10 residues. CDR1 and CDR2 from the germline V gene are SQVTM and ANQGSEA. CDR3 loop: CSVLAGPAFF. The DNA of the CDR3 is TGCAGCGTTTTGGCAGGGCCAGCTTTCTTT.

This chain uses TRBV2 with TRBJ1-5; D unclear. Between the trimmed V and J ends, which lost 7 bases and 0 bases, there was a span of 13 bases. Germline CDR1 and CDR2: SNHLY and FYNNEI. The CDR3 length is 15 residues. The CDR3 region has the DNA TGTGCCAGCACCGAACACAGCCTTAGCAATCAGCCCCAGCATTTT. This encodes CASTEHSLSNQPQHF. Based on the CDR3 plus reference TRBV2 and TRBJ1-5, the full variable domain is EPEVTQTPSHQVTQMGQEVILRCVPISNHLYFYWYRQILGQKVEFLVSFYNNEISEKSEIFDDQFSVERPDGSNFTLKIRSTKLEDSAMYFCASTEHSLSNQPQHFGDGTRLSIL.

This clone turned up a few times. The J gene is TRBJ1-4, the V gene TRBV15; 8 nucleotides agree with TRBD1. This CDR3 is 16 amino acids long. The V gene end was trimmed by 3 bases and the J gene end by 0 bases; junction bases not matched to a gene: 3. CDR1 and CDR2 from the germline V gene are LNHNV and YYDKDF (reference sequence). The DNA of the CDR3 is TGTGCCACCAGCAGGTCGACAGGGGCAACTAATGAAAAACTGTTTTTT. It yields the protein CATSRSTGATNEKLFF.

The chain couples TRBV6-5 to TRBJ1-1; 7 bases fit TRBD1. CDR1 and CDR2 (germline): MNHEY, SVGAGI. Trimming removed 0 bases from V and 8 bases from J; junction bases left unmatched: 12. The CDR3 is 16 residues long. The CDR3 is CASSYSRGLGGEEAFF. The CDR3 DNA is TGTGCCAGCAGTTACTCGAGAGGGTTAGGGGGCGAAGAAGCTTTCTTT.

This chain uses TRBV6-1 with TRBJ2-3; weak D call: TRBD1 (6 bases). Between the trimmed V and J ends, which lost 4 bases and 2 bases, there was a span of 19 bases. In germline, CDR1 is MNHNS, CDR2 SASEGT. This CDR3 is built from 17 residues. CDR3 protein: CASSGRQAALPTDTQYF. CDR3 coding DNA: TGTGCCAGCAGTGGTCGACAGGCGGCGCTTCCCACAGATACGCAGTATTTT.

This chain connects TRBV6-6 to TRBJ2-1; 7 nucleotides line up with TRBD1. The CDR3 has 12 residues. With 5 bases clipped from V and 9 bases from J, the junction kept 4 bases outside the gene matches. Germline CDR1 reads MNHNY; CDR2 reads SVGAGI (reference sequence). This CDR3 is CASSRQGSEQFF. The CDR3 nucleotides are TGTGCCAGCAGTAGACAGGGCAGTGAGCAGTTCTTC.

V and J are TRBV5-1 and TRBJ2-1; D might be TRBD2 (7 bases). V was pared by 4 bases and J by 3 bases, with 23 bases between. From germline, CDR1 is SGHRS and CDR2 YFSETQ. CDR3 length: 18 residues. This CDR3 is CASSPPPGEGVLYNEQFF. The CDR3 bases are TGCGCCAGCAGCCCGCCACCGGGGGAGGGGGTTCTCTACAATGAGCAGTTCTTC.

This chain joins TRBV23-1 and TRBJ1-2, with 9 bases that match TRBD1. TRBV23-1 is an ORF; its function is uncertain. The CDR3 consists of 15 residues. The trim removed 6 bases at V and 6 bases at J, leaving 11 bases unmatched. CDR3 bases: TGCGCCAGCAGAACTCTGGACAGGGGCCCCAATGGCTACACCTTC. The encoded protein is CASRTLDRGPNGYTF.

This clone was seen a few times. The rearrangement uses TRBV27 and TRBJ1-2, with D uncertain. Trimming cost V 5 bases and J 2 bases, with 18 bases left between them. CDR1 and CDR2 (germline): MNHEY, SMNVEV (reference sequence). CDR3 length: 16 residues. CDR3 protein: CASSGMGRDGNYGYTF. In nucleotides, the CDR3 is TGTGCCAGCAGTGGAATGGGCCGGGATGGAAACTATGGCTACACCTTC.

The chain has TRBV6-5 and TRBJ1-1; 12 nucleotides agree with TRBD1. The CDR3 sequence is 16 residues long. V trimming: 2 bases; J trimming: 5 bases; junction bases outside the gene matches: 6. Germline CDR1 MNHEY, CDR2 SVGAGI. The CDR3 sequence is CASSYPGQGAGTEAFF. The CDR3 DNA follows: TGTGCCAGCAGTTACCCGGGACAGGGGGCAGGAACTGAAGCTTTCTTT.

The genes are TRBV3-1 (or the pseudogene TRBV3-2) and TRBJ1-3; weak D call: TRBD1 (5 bases). Looked up from germline, CDR1 is LGHDT and CDR2 is YNNKEL (reference sequence). The CDR3 is made up of 14 amino acids. V gave up 6 bases and J gave up 0 bases, with 9 bases separating them. CDR3 sequence reads: CASSNRHSGNTIYF. CDR3 coding DNA: TGTGCCAGCAGTAACAGGCACTCTGGAAACACCATATATTTT.

The rearrangement uses TRBV7-9 and TRBJ2-7, with a possible D match to TRBD2 (6 bases). The CDR3 is 14 amino acids. The V end lost 5 bases, the J end lost 0 bases, and 11 bases lay between the germline ends. CDR1 is SEHNR, CDR2 FQNEAQ, per germline (reference sequence). Here the CDR3 reads CASSRGLNSYEQYF. The CDR3 DNA is TGTGCCAGCAGCCGGGGGTTAAACTCCTACGAGCAGTACTTC. Looking up the rest from reference TRBV7-9 and TRBJ2-7 gives the full variable domain: DTGVSQNPRHKITKRGQNVTFRCDPISEHNRLYWYRQTLGQGPEFLTYFQNEAQLEKSRLLSDRFSAERPKGSFSTLEIQRTEQGDSAMYLCASSRGLNSYEQYFGPGTRLTVT.

V gene TRBV14 combines with J gene TRBJ2-2; D may be TRBD1 (5 bases). Germline V gene lookup returns CDR1 SGHDN and CDR2 FVKESK. This CDR3 comprises 18 residues. The germline V and J ends were trimmed by 8 bases and 0 bases, with 22 bases remaining between them. The CDR3 coding sequence is TGTGCCAGCGGCCCGGGTAGGGGCGCCTTCGCGAACACCGGGGAGCTGTTTTTT. It encodes CASGPGRGAFANTGELFF.

The sample holds many counts of this clone. The rearrangement joins TRBV4-3 to TRBJ1-3, with 10 bases fitting TRBD1. V dropped 0 bases and J dropped 4; count of bases not matched to a gene: 6. Germline CDR1 reads LGHNA; CDR2 reads YSLEER. The CDR3 spans 17 residues. CDR3 DNA sequence: TGCGCCAGCAGCCAAGATCGGGGACAGGGGTCGGGAAACACCATATATTTT. This gives the protein CASSQDRGQGSGNTIYF.

This clone was seen once. J is TRBJ2-2 and V is TRBV5-1; 9 bases map to TRBD1. The V gene end was trimmed by 3 bases and the J gene end by 2 bases; junction bases not matched to a gene: 2. Germline CDR1 and CDR2: SGHRS and YFSETQ. This CDR3 region has 15 residues. CDR3 in DNA: TGCGCCAGCAGCTCGGGACAGGGAAACACCGGGGAGCTGTTTTTT. This codes for CASSSGQGNTGELFF.

As DNA, the CDR3 is TGCGCCAGCAGCCAAGGAACACACACCTACGAGCAGTACTTC. Amino acids: CASSQGTHTYEQYF. The genes are TRBV4-3 and TRBJ2-7; no reliable D call. The CDR3 loop spans 14 amino acids. Germline V gene lookup returns CDR1 LGHNA and CDR2 YSLEER. Trimming took off 1 base at V and 2 bases at J, with 9 bases between the two ends.

The chain joins TRBV6-5 to TRBJ2-7; maybe TRBD1 (6 bases). The CDR3 is 14 residues long. V was pared by 6 bases and J by 3 bases, with 15 bases between. Germline loops: CDR1 MNHEY, CDR2 SVGAGI. The CDR3: CASRRDTEVYEQYF. The CDR3 DNA follows: TGTGCCAGCAGGAGGGACACCGAAGTCTACGAGCAGTACTTC.

The chain combines TRBV14 with TRBJ1-1; possibly TRBD1 for D (5 bases). Germline V lookup: CDR1 SGHDN, CDR2 FVKESK. V was pared by 4 bases and J by 0 bases, with 9 bases between. The CDR3 sequence is 14 residues long. The CDR3 DNA sequence: TGTGCCAGCAGCCTGGCAGGGATGAACACTGAAGCTTTCTTT. It codes for CASSLAGMNTEAFF.

V usage is TRBV6-1 and J usage is TRBJ2-5; the D gene is possibly TRBD2 (5 bases). Per the germline V gene, CDR1 is MNHNS and CDR2 is SASEGT. The length of the CDR3 is 16 residues. V lost 4 bases, J lost 5 bases, and 20 bases lay in between. CDR3: CASSALFSEMGETQYF. The CDR3 DNA reads TGTGCCAGCAGTGCCCTCTTTAGCGAGATGGGTGAGACCCAGTACTTC.

The chain joins TRBV7-9 to TRBJ1-5; D possibly corresponds to TRBD1 (5 bases). Germline V gene data show CDR1 as SEHNR and CDR2 as FQNEAQ (reference sequence). The CDR3 is 13 amino acids. V was cut by 6 bases and J by 4 bases, with 10 bases left in between. This chain's CDR3 is CASSRGENQPQHF. CDR3 nucleotide sequence: TGTGCCAGCAGTCGGGGGGAGAATCAGCCCCAGCATTTT.